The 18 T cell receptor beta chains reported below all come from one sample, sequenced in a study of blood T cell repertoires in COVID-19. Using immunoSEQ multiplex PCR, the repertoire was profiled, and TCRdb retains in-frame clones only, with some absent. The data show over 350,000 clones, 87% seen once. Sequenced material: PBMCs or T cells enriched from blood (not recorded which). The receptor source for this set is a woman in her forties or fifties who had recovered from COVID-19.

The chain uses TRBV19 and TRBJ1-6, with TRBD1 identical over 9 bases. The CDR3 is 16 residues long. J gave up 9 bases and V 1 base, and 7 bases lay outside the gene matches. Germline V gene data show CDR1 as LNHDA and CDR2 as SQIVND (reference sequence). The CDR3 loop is CASSIALQGATSPLHF. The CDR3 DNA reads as TGTGCCAGTAGTATAGCCCTACAGGGGGCGACTTCACCCCTCCACTTT.

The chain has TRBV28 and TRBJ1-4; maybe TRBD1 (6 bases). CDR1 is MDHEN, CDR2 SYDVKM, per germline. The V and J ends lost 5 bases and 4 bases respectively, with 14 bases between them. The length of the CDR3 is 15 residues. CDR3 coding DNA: TGTGCCAGCAGTGCCACAGGGTCCTTTAATGAAAAACTGTTTTTT. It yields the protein CASSATGSFNEKLFF.

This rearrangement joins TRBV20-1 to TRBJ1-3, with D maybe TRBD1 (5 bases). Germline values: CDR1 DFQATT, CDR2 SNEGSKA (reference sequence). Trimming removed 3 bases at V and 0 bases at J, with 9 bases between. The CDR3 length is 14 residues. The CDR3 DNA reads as TGCAGTGCTAGTGCAGGGTTCTCTGGAAACACCATATATTTT. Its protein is CSASAGFSGNTIYF.

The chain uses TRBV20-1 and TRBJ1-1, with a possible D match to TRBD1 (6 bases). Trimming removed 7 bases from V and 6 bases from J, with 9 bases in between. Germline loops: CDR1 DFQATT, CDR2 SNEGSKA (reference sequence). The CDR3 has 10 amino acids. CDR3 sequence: CSVPGAEAFF. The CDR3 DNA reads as TGCAGTGTACCAGGGGCTGAAGCTTTCTTT.

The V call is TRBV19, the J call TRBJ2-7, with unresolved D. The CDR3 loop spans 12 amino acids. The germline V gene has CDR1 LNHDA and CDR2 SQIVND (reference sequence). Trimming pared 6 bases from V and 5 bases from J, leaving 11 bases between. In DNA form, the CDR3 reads TGTGCCAGTAGCGTAAATAGTCACGAGCAGTACTTC. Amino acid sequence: CASSVNSHEQYF.

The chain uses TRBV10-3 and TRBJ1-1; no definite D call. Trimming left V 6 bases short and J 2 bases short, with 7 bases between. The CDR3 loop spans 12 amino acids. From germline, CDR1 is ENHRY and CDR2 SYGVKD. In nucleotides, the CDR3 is TGTGCCATCAGACGGGAAAACACTGAAGCTTTCTTT. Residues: CAIRRENTEAFF.

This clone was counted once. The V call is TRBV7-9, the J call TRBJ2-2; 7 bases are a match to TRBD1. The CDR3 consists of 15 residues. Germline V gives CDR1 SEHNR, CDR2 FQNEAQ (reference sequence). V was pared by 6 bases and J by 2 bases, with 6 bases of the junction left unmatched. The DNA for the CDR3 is TGTGCCAGCAGGCCCGGGACAGCAAACACCGGGGAGCTGTTTTTT. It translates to CASRPGTANTGELFF.

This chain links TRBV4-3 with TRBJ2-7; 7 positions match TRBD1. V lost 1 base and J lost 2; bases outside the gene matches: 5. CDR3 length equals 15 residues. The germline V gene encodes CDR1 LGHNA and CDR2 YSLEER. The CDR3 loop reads CASSQGQGPTYEQYF. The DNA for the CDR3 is TGCGCCAGCAGCCAAGGACAGGGACCTACCTACGAGCAGTACTTC.

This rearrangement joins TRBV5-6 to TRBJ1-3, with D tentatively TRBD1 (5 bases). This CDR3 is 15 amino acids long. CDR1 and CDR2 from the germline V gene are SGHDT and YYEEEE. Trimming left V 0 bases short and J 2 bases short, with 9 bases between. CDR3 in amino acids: CASSLGQIPGNTIYF. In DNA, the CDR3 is TGTGCCAGCAGCTTGGGACAGATTCCTGGAAACACCATATATTTT.

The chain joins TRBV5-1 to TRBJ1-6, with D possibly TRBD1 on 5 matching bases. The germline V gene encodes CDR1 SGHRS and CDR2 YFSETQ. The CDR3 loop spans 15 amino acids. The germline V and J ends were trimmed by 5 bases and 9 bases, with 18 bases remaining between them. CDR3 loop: CASRYGGEGFSPLHF. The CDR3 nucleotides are TGCGCCAGCAGATACGGCGGGGAGGGGTTTTCACCCCTCCACTTT.

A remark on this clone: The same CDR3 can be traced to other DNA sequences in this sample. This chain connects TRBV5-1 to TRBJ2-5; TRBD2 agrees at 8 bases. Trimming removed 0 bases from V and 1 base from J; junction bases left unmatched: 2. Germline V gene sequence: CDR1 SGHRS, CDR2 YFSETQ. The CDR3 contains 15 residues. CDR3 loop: CASSLVAGGQETQYF. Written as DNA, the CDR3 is TGCGCCAGCAGCTTGGTTGCGGGGGGCCAAGAGACCCAGTACTTC.

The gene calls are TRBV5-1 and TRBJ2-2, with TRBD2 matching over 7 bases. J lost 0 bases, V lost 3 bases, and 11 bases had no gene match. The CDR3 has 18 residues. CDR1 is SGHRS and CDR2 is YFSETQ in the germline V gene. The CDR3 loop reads CASSSVGGGEANTGELFF. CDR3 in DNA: TGCGCCAGCAGCTCCGTTGGCGGGGGAGAGGCGAACACCGGGGAGCTGTTTTTT.

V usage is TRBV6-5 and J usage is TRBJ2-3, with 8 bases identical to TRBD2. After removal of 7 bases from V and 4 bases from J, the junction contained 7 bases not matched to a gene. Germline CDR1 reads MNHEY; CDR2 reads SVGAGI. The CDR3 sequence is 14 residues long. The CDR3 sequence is CASNLAGSADTQYF. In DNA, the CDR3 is TGTGCCAGCAACTTAGCGGGGTCGGCAGATACGCAGTATTTT.

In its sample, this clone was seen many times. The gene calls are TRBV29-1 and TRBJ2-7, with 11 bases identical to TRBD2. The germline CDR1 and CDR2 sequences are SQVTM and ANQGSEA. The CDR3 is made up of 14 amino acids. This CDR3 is CSVGIAGGNDEQYF. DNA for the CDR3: TGCAGTGTCGGAATAGCGGGGGGGAACGACGAGCAGTACTTC.

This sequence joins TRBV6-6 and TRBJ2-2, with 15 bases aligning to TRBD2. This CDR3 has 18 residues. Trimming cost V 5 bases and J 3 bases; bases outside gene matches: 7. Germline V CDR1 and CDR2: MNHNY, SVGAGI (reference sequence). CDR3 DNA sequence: TGTGCCAGCAGTCCTTGGACTAGCGGGGGGGTGGACACCGGGGAGCTGTTTTTT. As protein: CASSPWTSGGVDTGELFF.

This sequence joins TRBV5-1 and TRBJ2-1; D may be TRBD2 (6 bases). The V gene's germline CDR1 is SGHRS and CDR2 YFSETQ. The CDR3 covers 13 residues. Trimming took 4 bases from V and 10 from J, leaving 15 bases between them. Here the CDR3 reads CASSRGRREEQFF. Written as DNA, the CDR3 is TGCGCCAGCAGCAGGGGCCGTCGGGAGGAGCAGTTCTTC.

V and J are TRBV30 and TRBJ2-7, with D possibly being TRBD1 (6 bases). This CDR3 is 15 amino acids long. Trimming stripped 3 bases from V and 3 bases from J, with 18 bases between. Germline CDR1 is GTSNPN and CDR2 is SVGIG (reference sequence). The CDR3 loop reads CAWRAPYGQLYEQYF. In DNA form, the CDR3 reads TGTGCCTGGAGAGCACCCTATGGACAGCTCTACGAGCAGTACTTC.

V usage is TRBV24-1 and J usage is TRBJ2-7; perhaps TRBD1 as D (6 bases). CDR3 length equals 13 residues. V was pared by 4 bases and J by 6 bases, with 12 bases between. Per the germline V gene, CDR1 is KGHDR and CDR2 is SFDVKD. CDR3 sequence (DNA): TGTGCCACCAGTGACGTTAGAGGGGGCGAGCAGTACTTC. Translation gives CATSDVRGGEQYF.